This TCR beta chain was sequenced for a study of beta chain features in type 1 diabetes. Study outcomes and limitations: No resolution was reached here on whether HLA type influences TCRB rearrangement. TCRB repertoires of naive, central memory and Treg cells appeared more similar among patients than among healthy donors. Among all four CD4+ subsets, Type 1 diabetes patients had TCRB CDR3s that were moderately but significantly shorter.

Every participating donor gave one draw, a heparinised blood sample averaging roughly 100 mL. This clone appeared a few times. Its antigen is unidentified. The CDR3 covers 14 residues. Germline CDR1 is MGHRA and CDR2 is YSYEKL. After removal of 5 bases from V and 3 bases from J, the junction contained 7 bases not matched to a gene. Expressed TCRB transcripts got sequenced, as all isolated RNA was reverse transcribed. Libraries were prepared by immunoSEQ multiplex PCR; TCRdb keeps only in-frame clonotypes and omits some of them. Among 150,000 to 190,000 clones listed, 9% to 12% were seen once. Sequenced: central memory CD4+ T cells from blood. The V and J genes are TRBV4-1 and TRBJ2-7; 7 bases map to TRBD1. The receptor was derived from a man aged 25-40 years with type 1 diabetes. CDR3 region: CASSKMGDSYEQYF. CDR3 nucleotides: TGCGCCAGCAGCAAAATGGGGGACAGCTACGAGCAGTACTTC.